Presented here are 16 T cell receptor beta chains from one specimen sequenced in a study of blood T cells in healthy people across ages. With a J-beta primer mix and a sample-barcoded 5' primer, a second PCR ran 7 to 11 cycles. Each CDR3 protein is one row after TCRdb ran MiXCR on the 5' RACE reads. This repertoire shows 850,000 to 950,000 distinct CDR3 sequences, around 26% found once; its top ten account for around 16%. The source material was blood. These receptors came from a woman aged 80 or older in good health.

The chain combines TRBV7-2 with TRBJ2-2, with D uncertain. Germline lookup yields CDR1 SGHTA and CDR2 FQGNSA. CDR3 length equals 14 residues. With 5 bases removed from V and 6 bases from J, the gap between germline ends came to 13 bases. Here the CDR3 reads CASSPYGVAGELFF. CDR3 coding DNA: TGTGCCAGCAGCCCTTATGGCGTGGCCGGGGAGCTGTTTTTT. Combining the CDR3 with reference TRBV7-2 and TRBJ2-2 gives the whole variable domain GAGVSQSPSNKVTEKGKDVELRCDPISGHTALYWYRQSLGQGLEFLIYFQGNSAPDKSGLPSDRFSAERTGGSVSTLTIQRTQQEDSAVYLCASSPYGVAGELFFGEGSRLTVL.

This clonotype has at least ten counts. The CDR3 coding sequence is TGCGCCAGCAGCCAAGCCCAGGGGGGGTCCTACAATGAGCAGTTCTTC. Amino acid sequence: CASSQAQGGSYNEQFF. The rearrangement joins TRBV4-3 to TRBJ2-1; either TRBD1 or TRBD2 may fit D (7 bases each). Trimming took 1 base from V and 1 from J, leaving 11 bases between them. Per germline, CDR1 LGHNA and CDR2 YSLEER. The CDR3 runs to 16 residues.

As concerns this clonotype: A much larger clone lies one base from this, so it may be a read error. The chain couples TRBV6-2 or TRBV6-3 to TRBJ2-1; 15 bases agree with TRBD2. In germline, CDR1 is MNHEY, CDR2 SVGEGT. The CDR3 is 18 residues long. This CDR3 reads CTSIRTSGGGSSYNEQFF. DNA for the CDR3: TGTACCAGCATCCGGACTAGCGGGGGGGGGAGCTCCTACAATGAGCAGTTCTTC.

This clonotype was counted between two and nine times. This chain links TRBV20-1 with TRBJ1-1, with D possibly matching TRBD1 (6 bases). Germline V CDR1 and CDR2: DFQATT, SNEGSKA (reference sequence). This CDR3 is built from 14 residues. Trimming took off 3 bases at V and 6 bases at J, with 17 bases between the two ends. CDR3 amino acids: CSARGHRDWPEAFF. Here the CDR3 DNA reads TGCAGTGCTAGGGGACACAGGGACTGGCCTGAAGCTTTCTTT.

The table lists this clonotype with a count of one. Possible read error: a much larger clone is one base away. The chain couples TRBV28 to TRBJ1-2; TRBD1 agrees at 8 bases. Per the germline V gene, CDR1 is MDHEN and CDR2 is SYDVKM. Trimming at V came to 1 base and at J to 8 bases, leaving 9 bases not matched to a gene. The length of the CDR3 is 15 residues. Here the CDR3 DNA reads TGTGCCAGCAGTTTATCTGGCGACAGGGGCTCGGGCTACACCTTC. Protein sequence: CASSLSGDRGSGYTF.

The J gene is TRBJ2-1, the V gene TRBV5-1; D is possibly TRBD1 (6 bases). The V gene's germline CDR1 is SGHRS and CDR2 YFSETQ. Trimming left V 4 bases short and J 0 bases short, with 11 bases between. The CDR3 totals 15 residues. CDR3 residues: CASSVTGSSYNEQFF. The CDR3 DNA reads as TGCGCCAGCAGCGTAACAGGGAGCTCCTACAATGAGCAGTTCTTC.

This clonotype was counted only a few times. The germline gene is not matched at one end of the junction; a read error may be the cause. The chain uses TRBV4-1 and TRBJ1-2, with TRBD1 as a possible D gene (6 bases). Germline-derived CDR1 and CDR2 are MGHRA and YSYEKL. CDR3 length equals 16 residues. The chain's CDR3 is CASSPIAHGQSYGHTF. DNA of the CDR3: TGCGCCAGCAGCCCAATCGCCCACGGACAGTCCTATGGCCACACCTTC.

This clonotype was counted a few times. For the CDR3, the DNA is TGCGCCAGCAGCCAGGCGGCGGGGGGTGGCTACAATGAGCAGTACTTC. Protein: CASSQAAGGGYNEQYF. V usage is TRBV4-3 and J usage is TRBJ2-7; 8 bases fit TRBD2. Trimming removed 3 bases from V and 7 bases from J; junction bases left unmatched: 14. The CDR3 runs to 16 residues. From germline, CDR1 is LGHNA and CDR2 YSLEER.

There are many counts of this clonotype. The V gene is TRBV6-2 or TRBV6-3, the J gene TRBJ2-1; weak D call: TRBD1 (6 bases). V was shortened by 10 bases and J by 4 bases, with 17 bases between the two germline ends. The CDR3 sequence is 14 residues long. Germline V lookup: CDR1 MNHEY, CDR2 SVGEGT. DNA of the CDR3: TGTGCCACCACCCGACCCCAGGGGTACAATGAGCAGTTCTTC. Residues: CATTRPQGYNEQFF.

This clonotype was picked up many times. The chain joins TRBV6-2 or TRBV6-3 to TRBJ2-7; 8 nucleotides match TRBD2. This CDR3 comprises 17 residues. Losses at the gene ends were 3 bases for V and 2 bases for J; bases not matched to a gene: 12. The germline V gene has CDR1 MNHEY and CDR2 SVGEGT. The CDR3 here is CASSYRGGRRGAYEQYF. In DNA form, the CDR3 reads TGTGCCAGCAGTTATCGGGGGGGGCGAAGAGGCGCCTACGAGCAGTACTTC.

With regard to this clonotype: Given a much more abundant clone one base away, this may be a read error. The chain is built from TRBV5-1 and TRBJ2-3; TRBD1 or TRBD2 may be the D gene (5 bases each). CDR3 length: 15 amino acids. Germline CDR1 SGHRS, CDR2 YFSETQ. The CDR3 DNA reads TGCGCCAGCAGCCCACAGCGTGCTAGCACAGGTACGCAGTATTTT. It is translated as CASSPQRASTGTQYF.

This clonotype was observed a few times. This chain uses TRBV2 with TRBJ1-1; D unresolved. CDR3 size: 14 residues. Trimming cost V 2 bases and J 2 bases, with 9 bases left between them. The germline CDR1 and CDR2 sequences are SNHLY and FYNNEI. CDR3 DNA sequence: TGTGCCAGCAGTGAAAACTGGCGTAACACTGAAGCTTTCTTT. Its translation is CASSENWRNTEAFF.

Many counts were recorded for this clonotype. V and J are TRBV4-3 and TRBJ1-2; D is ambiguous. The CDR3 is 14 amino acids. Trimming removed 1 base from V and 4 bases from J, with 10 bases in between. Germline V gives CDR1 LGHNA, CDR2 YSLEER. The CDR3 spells CASSQVPGAYGYTF. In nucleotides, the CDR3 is TGCGCCAGCAGCCAAGTGCCGGGCGCCTATGGCTACACCTTC.

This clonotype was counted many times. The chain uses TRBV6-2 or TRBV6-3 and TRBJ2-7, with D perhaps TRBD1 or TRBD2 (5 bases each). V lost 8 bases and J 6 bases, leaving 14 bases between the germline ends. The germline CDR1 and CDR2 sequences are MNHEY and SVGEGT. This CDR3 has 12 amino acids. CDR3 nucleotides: TGTGCCAGCCGGGACCTGAGGGTCGAGCAGTACTTC. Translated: CASRDLRVEQYF.

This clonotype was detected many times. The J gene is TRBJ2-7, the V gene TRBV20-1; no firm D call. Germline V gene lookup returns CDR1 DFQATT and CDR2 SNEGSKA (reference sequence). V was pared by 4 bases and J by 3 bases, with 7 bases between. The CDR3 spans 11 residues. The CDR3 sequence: CSANSFYEQYF. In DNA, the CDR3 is TGCAGTGCTAACAGCTTCTACGAGCAGTACTTC.

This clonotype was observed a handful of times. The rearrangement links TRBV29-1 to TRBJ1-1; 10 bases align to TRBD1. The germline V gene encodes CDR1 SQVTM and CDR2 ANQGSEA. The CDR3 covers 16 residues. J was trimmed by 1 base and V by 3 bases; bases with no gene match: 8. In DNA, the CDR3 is TGCAGCGTTGATGTTCGCGACAGGGGGCCGAACACTGAAGCTTTCTTT. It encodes CSVDVRDRGPNTEAFF. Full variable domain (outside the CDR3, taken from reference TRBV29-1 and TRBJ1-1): SAVISQKPSRDICQRGTSLTIQCQVDSQVTMMFWYRQQPGQSLTLIATANQGSEATYESGFVIDKFPISRPNLTFSTLTVSNMSPEDSSIYLCSVDVRDRGPNTEAFFGQGTRLTVV.